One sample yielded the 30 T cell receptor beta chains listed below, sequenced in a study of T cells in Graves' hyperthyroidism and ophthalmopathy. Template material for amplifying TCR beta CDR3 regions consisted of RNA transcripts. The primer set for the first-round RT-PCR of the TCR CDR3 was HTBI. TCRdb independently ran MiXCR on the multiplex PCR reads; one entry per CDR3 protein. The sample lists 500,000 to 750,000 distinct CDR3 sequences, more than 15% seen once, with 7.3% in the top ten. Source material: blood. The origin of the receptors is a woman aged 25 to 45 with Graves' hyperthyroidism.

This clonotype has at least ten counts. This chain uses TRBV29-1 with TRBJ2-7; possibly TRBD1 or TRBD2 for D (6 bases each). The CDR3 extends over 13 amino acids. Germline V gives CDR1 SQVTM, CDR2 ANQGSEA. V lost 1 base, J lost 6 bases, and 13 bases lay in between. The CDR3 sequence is CSVEGTEGGEQYF. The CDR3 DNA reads TGCAGCGTTGAAGGGACAGAGGGGGGCGAGCAGTACTTC.

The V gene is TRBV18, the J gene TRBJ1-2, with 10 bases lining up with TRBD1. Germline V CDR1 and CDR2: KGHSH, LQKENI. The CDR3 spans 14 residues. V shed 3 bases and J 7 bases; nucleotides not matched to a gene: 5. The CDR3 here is CASSPGTGVGGYTF. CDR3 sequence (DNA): TGTGCCAGCTCACCGGGGACAGGGGTTGGTGGCTACACCTTC.

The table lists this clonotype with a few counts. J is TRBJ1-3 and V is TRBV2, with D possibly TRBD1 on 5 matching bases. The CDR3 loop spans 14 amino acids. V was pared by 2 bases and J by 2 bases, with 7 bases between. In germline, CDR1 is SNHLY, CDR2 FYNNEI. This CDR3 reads CASSEQGTGNTIYF. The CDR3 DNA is TGTGCCAGCAGTGAACAGGGCACTGGAAACACCATATATTTT.

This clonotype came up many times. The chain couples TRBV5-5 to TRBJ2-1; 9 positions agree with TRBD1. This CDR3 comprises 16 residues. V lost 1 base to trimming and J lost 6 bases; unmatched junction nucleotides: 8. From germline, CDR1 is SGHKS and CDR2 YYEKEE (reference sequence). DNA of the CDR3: TGTGCCAGCAGCTTGCCCGGACAGGGGCTGGTCAATGAGCAGTTCTTC. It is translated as CASSLPGQGLVNEQFF.

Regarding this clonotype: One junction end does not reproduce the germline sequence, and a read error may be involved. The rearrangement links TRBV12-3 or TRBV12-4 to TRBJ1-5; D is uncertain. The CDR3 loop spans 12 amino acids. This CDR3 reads CASSSSNQPPHF. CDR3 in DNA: TGTGCCAGCAGTTCCTCGAATCAGCCCCCGCATTTT.

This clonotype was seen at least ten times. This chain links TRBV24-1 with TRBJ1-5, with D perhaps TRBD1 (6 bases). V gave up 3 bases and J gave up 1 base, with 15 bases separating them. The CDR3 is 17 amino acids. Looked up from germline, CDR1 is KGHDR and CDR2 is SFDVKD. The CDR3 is CATSDQGQELSNQPQHF. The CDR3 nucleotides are TGTGCCACCAGTGATCAGGGGCAGGAGCTGAGCAATCAGCCCCAGCATTTT.

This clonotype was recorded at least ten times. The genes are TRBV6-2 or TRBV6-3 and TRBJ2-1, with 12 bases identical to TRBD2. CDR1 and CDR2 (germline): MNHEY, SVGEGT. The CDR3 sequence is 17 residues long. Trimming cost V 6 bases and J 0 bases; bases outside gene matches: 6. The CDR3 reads CASSSGTSGRSYNEQFF. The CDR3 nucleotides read TGTGCCAGCAGCTCCGGGACTAGCGGGCGCTCCTACAATGAGCAGTTCTTC.

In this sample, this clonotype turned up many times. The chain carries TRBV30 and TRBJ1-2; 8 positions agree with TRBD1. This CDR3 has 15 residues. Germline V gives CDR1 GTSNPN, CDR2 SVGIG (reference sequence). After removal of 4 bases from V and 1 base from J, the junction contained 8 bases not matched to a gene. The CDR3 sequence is CAWTRQGSINYGYTF. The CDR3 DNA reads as TGTGCCTGGACCCGACAGGGGTCCATTAACTATGGCTACACCTTC.

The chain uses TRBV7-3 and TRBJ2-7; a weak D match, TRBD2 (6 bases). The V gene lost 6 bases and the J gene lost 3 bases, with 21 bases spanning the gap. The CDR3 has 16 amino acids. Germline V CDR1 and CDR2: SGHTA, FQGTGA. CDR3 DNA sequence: TGTGCCAGCAGTCCCCGCGGGGAAGATATTTTCTACGAGCAGTACTTC. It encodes CASSPRGEDIFYEQYF.

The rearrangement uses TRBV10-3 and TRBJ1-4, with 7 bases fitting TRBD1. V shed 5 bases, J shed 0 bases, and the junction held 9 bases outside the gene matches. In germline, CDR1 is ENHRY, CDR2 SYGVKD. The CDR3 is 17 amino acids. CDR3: CAISPGQYPATNEKLFF. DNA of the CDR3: TGTGCCATCAGTCCGGGACAGTACCCGGCAACTAATGAAAAACTGTTTTTT.

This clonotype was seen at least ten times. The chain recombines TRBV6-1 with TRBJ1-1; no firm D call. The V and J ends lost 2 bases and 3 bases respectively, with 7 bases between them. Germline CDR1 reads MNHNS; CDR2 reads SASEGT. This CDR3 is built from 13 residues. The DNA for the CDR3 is TGTGCCAGCAGTGAACAAGCGGACACTGAAGCTTTCTTT. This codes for CASSEQADTEAFF.

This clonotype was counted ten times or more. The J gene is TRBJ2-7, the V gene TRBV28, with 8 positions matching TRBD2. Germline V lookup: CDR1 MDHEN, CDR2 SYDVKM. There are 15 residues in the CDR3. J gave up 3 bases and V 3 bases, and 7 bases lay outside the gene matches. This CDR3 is CASSFWREVHYEQYF. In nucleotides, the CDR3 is TGTGCCAGCAGTTTTTGGCGGGAGGTTCACTACGAGCAGTACTTC.

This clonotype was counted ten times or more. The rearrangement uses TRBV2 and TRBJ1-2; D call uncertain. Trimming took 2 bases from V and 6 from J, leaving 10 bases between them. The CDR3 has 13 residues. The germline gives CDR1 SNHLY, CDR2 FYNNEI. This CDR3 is CASSEFGQDGYTF. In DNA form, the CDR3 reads TGTGCCAGCAGTGAATTCGGCCAGGATGGCTACACCTTC.

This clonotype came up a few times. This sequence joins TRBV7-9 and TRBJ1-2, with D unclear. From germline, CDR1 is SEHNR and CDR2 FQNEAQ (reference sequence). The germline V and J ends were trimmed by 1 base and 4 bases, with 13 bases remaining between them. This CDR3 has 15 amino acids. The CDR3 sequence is CASSLGTSTVYGYTF. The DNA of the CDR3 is TGTGCCAGCAGCTTAGGGACCTCGACCGTCTATGGCTACACCTTC.

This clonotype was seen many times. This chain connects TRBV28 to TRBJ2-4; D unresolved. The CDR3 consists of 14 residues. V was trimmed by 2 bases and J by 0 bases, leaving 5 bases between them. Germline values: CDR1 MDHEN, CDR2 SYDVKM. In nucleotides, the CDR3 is TGTGCCAGCAGTTTAAGCGTAGCCAAAAACATTCAGTACTTC. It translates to CASSLSVAKNIQYF.

Here the CDR3 DNA reads TGCAGCGGAACAGCGGACGGGAACTATGGCTACACCTTC. Its translation is CSGTADGNYGYTF. This chain links TRBV29-1 with TRBJ1-2; D is uncertain. Looked up from germline, CDR1 is SQVTM and CDR2 is ANQGSEA. The CDR3 runs 13 residues. V dropped 7 bases and J dropped 2 bases, with 14 bases sitting between them.

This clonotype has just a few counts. The CDR3 nucleotides read TGCAGTGCTAGAGCCGGTCACGGGGATTCACCCCTCCACTTT. Residues: CSARAGHGDSPLHF. This rearrangement joins TRBV20-1 to TRBJ1-6, with D unresolved. V lost 1 base and J lost 8, with 12 bases in between. This CDR3 spans 14 amino acids. The germline V gene encodes CDR1 DFQATT and CDR2 SNEGSKA (reference sequence).

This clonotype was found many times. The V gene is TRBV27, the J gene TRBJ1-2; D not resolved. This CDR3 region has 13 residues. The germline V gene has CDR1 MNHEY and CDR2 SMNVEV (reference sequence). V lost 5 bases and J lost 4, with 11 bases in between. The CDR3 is CASSPANPYGYTF. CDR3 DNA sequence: TGTGCCAGCAGTCCCGCGAACCCCTATGGCTACACCTTC.

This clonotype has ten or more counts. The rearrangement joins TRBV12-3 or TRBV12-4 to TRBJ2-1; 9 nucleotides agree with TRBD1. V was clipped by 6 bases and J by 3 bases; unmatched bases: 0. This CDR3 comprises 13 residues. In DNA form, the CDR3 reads TGTGCCAGCAGGGGACAGGGCTACAATGAGCAGTTCTTC. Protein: CASRGQGYNEQFF.

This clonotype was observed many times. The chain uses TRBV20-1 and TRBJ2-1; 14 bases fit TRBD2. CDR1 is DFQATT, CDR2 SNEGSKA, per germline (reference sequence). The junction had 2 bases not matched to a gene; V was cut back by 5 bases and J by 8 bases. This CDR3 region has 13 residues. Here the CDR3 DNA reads TGCAGTGCTGGGGGACTAGCGGGAGATGAGCAGTTCTTC. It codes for CSAGGLAGDEQFF.

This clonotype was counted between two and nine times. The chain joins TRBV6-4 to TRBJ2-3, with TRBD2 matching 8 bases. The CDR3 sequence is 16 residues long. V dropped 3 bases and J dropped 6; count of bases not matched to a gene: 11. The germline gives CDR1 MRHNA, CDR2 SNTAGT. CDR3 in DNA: TGTGCCAGCAGTGAGGGGTCGGGAGGGCCTATTGATACGCAGTATTTT. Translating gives CASSEGSGGPIDTQYF.

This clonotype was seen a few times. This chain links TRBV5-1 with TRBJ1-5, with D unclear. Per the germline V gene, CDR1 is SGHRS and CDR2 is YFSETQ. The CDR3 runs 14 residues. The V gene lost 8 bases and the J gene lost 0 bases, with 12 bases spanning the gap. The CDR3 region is CARLSANSNQPQHF. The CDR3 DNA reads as TGCGCCAGACTCTCGGCTAATAGCAATCAGCCCCAGCATTTT.

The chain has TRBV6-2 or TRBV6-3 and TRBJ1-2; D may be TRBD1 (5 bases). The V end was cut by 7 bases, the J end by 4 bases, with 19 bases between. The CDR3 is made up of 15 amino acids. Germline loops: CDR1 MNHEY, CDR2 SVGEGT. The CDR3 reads CASTGWTSRLYGYTF. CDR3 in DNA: TGTGCCAGCACGGGCTGGACATCCAGACTCTATGGCTACACCTTC.

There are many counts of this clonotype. CDR3 bases: TGTGCCTGGGCGCCCGGGACTTTCTCCGAGCAGTTCTTC. This codes for CAWAPGTFSEQFF. The chain couples TRBV30 to TRBJ2-1, with D tentatively TRBD2 (6 bases). V was cut by 5 bases and J by 10 bases, with 18 bases left in between. This CDR3 is 13 amino acids long. The germline gives CDR1 GTSNPN, CDR2 SVGIG (reference sequence).

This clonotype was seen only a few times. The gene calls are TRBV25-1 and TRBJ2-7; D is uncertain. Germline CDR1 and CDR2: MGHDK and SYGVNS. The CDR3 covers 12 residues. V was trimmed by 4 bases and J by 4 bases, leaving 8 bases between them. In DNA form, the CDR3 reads TGTGCCAGCAGTGGAGCGAGATACGAGCAGTACTTC. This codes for CASSGARYEQYF.

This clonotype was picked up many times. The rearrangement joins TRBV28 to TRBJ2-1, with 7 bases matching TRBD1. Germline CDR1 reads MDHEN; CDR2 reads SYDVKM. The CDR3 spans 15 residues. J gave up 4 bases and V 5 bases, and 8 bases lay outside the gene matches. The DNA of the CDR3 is TGTGCCAGCAGTAACCGACAGGGACCGTACAATGAGCAGTTCTTC. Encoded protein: CASSNRQGPYNEQFF.

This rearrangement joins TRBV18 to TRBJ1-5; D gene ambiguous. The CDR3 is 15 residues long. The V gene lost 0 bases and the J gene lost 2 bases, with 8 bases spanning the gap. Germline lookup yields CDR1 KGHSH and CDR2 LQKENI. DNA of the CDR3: TGTGCCAGCTCACCACCAGGCAGTGGCAATCAGCCCCAGCATTTT. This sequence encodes CASSPPGSGNQPQHF. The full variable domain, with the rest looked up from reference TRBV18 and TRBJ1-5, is NAGVMQNPRHLVRRRGQEARLRCSPMKGHSHVYWYRQLPEEGLKFMVYLQKENIIDESGMPKERFSAEFPKEGPSILRIQQVVRGDSAAYFCASSPPGSGNQPQHFGDGTRLSIL.

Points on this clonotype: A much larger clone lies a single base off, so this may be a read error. DNA for the CDR3: TGTGCCCGGAGTCCCGGGTCCTACGAGCAGTACTTC. Amino acid sequence: CARSPGSYEQYF. The V gene is TRBV30, the J gene TRBJ2-7; D is unresolved. This CDR3 comprises 12 residues. Germline lookup yields CDR1 GTSNPN and CDR2 SVGIG (reference sequence).

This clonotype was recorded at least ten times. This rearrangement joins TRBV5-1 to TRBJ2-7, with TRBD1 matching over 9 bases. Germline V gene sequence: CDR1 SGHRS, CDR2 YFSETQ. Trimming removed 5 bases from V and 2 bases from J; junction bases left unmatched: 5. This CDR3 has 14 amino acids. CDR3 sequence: CASRPNRGPYEQYF. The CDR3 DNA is TGCGCCAGCAGACCTAACAGGGGGCCCTACGAGCAGTACTTC.

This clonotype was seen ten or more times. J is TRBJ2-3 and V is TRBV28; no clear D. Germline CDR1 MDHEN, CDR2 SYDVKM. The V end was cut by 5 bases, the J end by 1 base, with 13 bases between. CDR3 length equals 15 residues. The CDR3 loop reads CASSASREGTDTQYF. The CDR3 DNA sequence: TGTGCCAGCAGTGCAAGCCGCGAGGGCACAGATACGCAGTATTTT.